The rows below give T cell receptor beta chains drawn from one sample of a study of cytomegalovirus exposure and HLA in healthy donors. The data were produced by immunoSEQ multiplex PCR, yet TCRdb's version contains in-frame clones alone and is incomplete. The sample includes around 150,000 clones, 79% of them seen just once. The material sequenced was PBMCs. These receptors were obtained from a man in his fifties in good health and CMV-seropositive. The conserved cysteine and the conserved F or W are not part of the CDR3 here. Fields, in order: V gene, CDR3 protein.

TRBV6-4 | ASSDQGADTQY
TRBV30 | AWTAELDSEAF
TRBV5-1 | ASSVGASYEQY
TRBV7-3 | ASRVASGTGELF
TRBV10-1 | ASSVGTGRNSPLH
TRBV29-1 | SVEESGTGFYEQY
TRBV28 | ASSKALAGGETQY
TRBV6-1 | ASSYFQGADEQY
TRBV11-3 | ASSPRTVSGNEQF
TRBV6-5 | ASSYIGPSEYNEQF
TRBV6-6 | ASSNRYLEKLF
TRBV5-4 | ASSQLVRGRGEQY
TRBV2 | ASSDRAGSTDTQY
TRBV10-2 | ASIPSAGGYNEQF
TRBV9 | ASSVEGGVSTEAF
TRBV9 | ASSTGGMETQY
TRBV4-1 | ASSQVGLAADTQY
TRBV4-1 | ASSQAGTNSYEQY
TRBV19 | ATSTGANVLT
TRBV4-1 | ASSQDTGTDYGYT
TRBV6-1 | ASSEAAGADTQY
TRBV7-3 | ASSRTVNTEAF
TRBV19 | ASSIMKGTSSYEQY
TRBV4-1 | ASSQVSGAYEQY
TRBV11-2 | ASSPRAGAGTEAF
TRBV19 | ASNSGRAYNEQF